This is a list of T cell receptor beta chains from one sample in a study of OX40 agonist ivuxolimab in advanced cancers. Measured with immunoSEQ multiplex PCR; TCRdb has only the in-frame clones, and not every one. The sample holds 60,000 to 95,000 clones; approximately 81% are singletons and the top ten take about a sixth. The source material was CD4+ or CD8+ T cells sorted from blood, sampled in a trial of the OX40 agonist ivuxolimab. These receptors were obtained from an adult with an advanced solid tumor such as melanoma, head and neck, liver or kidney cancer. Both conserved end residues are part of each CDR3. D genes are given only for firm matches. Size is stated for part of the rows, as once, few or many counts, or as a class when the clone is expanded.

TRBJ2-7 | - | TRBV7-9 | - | TGTGCCAGCAGCGCGGGACAGTTCTACGAGCAGTACTTC | CASSAGQFYEQYF
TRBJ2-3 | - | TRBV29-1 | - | TGCAGCGTTGAAGGTGTGTGGGGGATCACAGATACGCAGTATTTT | CSVEGVWGITDTQYF
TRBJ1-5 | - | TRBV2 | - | TGTGCCAGCTCAATGGACGGAGGCAATCAGCCCCAGCATTTT | CASSMDGGNQPQHF
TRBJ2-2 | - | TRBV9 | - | TGTGCCAGCAGCGTAGTCAGTAACACCGGGGAGCTGTTTTTT | CASSVVSNTGELFF
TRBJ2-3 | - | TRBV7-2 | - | TGTGCCAGCAGCTTAAGGATCGGGATGCAGTATTTT | CASSLRIGMQYF
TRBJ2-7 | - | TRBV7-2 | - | TGTGCCAGCAGCTTCCACAGAGAGCAGTACTTC | CASSFHREQYF
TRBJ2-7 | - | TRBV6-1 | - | TGTGCCAGCAGTGAATTTGGTCAGGGATTCTACGAGCAGTACTTC | CASSEFGQGFYEQYF
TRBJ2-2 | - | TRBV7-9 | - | TGTGCCAGCAGCTTAGATCTAAACACCGGGGAGCTGTTTTTT | CASSLDLNTGELFF
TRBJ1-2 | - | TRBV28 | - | TGTGCCAGCAGTTTACCAGGGCTCTATGGCTACACCTTC | CASSLPGLYGYTF
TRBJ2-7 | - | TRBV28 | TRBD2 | TGTGCCAGCAGGCTAGCGGGAGACGAGCAGTACTTC | CASRLAGDEQYF
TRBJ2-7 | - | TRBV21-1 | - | TGTGCCAGCAGCAAGAGGACAGGGCCCTCGGGAAATTCCTACGAGCAGTACTTC | CASSKRTGPSGNSYEQYF
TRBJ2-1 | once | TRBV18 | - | TGTGCCAGCTCACCACGGACATCTTCCTACAATGAGCAGTTCTTC | CASSPRTSSYNEQFF
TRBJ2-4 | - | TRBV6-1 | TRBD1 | TGTGCCAGCAGTGAAGAGGTGACAGGGGTTGACATTCAGTACTTC | CASSEEVTGVDIQYF
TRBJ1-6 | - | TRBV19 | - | TGTGCCAGTAGTATGGGACAAGGGAGCTCACCCCTCCACTTT | CASSMGQGSSPLHF
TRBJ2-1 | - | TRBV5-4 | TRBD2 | TGTGCCAGCAGCCGAGGACTAGCGGGGGACCTGTCCTACAATGAGCAGTTCTTC | CASSRGLAGDLSYNEQFF
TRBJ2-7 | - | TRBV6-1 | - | TGTGCCAGCAGTGTTAGCGGAACCGCCTACGAGCAGTACTTC | CASSVSGTAYEQYF
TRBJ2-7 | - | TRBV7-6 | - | TGTGCCAGCAGCTTACGGGAAGGTTACGAGCAGTACTTC | CASSLREGYEQYF
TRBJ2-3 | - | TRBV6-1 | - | TGTGCCAGCGGGAGTGTTAGCACAGATACGCAGTATTTT | CASGSVSTDTQYF
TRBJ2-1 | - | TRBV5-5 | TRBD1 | TGTGCCAGCAGCATGACAGGGTGGAACTACAATGAGCAGTTCTTC | CASSMTGWNYNEQFF
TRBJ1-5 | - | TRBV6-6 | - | TGTGCCAGCAGTAGAGACAGGAGGCAGCCCCAGCATTTT | CASSRDRRQPQHF